This T cell receptor beta chain appears in the sequencing data of a study of blood T cell repertoires in COVID-19. Study-wide context: Acute and convalescent COVID-19 specimens originated in the United States, Italy and Spain.

Repertoires were generated with immunoSEQ multiplex PCR, while TCRdb's copy carries only in-frame clones and drops some. The sample holds around 43,000 clones; 75% to 90% are singletons and the top ten take approximately 8.1%. The trim removed 6 bases at V and 0 bases at J, leaving 2 bases unmatched. This CDR3 has 13 residues. Per the germline V gene, CDR1 is MNHEY and CDR2 is SVGEGT. Sample: peripheral blood. The sequence was obtained from a woman in her 70s with acute or convalescent COVID-19. The chain couples TRBV6-2 or TRBV6-3 to TRBJ2-7; 7 bases match TRBD1. CDR3 sequence (DNA): TGTGCCAGCAGCTGGGACAGCTCCTACGAGCAGTACGTC. Residues: CASSWDSSYEQYV.